A single sample gave rise to the 15 T cell receptor beta chains below, sequenced in a study of early stage breast cancer tumors. Profiled with immunoSEQ multiplex PCR; TCRdb holds only in-frame clones, not every one. Altogether roughly 48,000 clones are present, 65% to 90% being singletons, with the ten largest covering 1.4%. Sequenced input: blood. The receptors come from a person in their fifties or sixties with breast cancer.

The rearrangement links TRBV19 to TRBJ2-5, with a possible D match to TRBD1 (5 bases). Trimming took off 5 bases at V and 3 bases at J, with 7 bases between the two ends. The CDR3 is 12 amino acids. CDR1 is LNHDA, CDR2 SQIVND, per germline (reference sequence). The CDR3 region has the DNA TGTGCCAGTAGTCCAGGGAAAGAGACCCAGTACTTC. This encodes CASSPGKETQYF.

This rearrangement joins TRBV6-5 to TRBJ2-7; 7 bases agree with TRBD1. Germline V gene lookup returns CDR1 MNHEY and CDR2 SVGAGI. V shed 6 bases and J 3 bases; nucleotides not matched to a gene: 8. CDR3 size: 14 residues. The CDR3 bases are TGTGCCAGCAGACCCGACAGGGCCAACTACGAGCAGTACTTC. Translation gives CASRPDRANYEQYF.

The rearrangement joins TRBV19 to TRBJ1-6; D call uncertain. V lost 8 bases and J lost 8, with 13 bases in between. This CDR3 spans 13 amino acids. The germline V gene has CDR1 LNHDA and CDR2 SQIVND (reference sequence). The CDR3 region has the DNA TGTGCCAGTTCGGCCAGAACCCATTCACCCCTCCACTTT. Its protein is CASSARTHSPLHF.

In its sample, this clone was seen a few times. The V and J genes are TRBV5-6 and TRBJ1-1; D possibly corresponds to TRBD1 (6 bases). The germline V gene has CDR1 SGHDT and CDR2 YYEEEE. Deletions cut 5 bases from V and 5 bases from J, with 16 bases between. The CDR3 contains 14 residues. This chain's CDR3 is CASRGTGGGTEAFF. The CDR3 DNA reads as TGTGCCAGCAGGGGAACGGGAGGGGGGACTGAAGCTTTCTTT.

The chain has TRBV14 and TRBJ1-3; D remains ambiguous. Per the germline V gene, CDR1 is SGHDN and CDR2 is FVKESK. CDR3 length: 16 residues. V was trimmed by 2 bases and J by 0 bases, leaving 11 bases between them. The CDR3 loop is CASSQLGFSSGNTIYF. The CDR3 coding sequence is TGTGCCAGCAGCCAATTAGGCTTCTCCTCTGGAAACACCATATATTTT.

This clone has more than one count but fewer than ten. The rearrangement joins TRBV4-3 to TRBJ1-2, with D tentatively TRBD1 (5 bases). CDR1 and CDR2 from the germline V gene are LGHNA and YSLEER. Trimming removed 1 base at V and 7 bases at J, with 16 bases between. The CDR3 is made up of 15 amino acids. CDR3 DNA sequence: TGCGCCAGCAGCCAAGGGGCGGTAGGGGAGGGTGGCTACACCTTC. Its protein is CASSQGAVGEGGYTF.

The V call is TRBV9, the J call TRBJ1-6; D ambiguous. The CDR3 is 17 residues long. CDR1 SGDLS and CDR2 YYNGEE come from the germline V gene. Trimming shortened V by 0 bases and J by 7 bases, and 17 bases separated the two germline ends. The CDR3 protein is CASSVGSGGLGNSPLHF. As DNA, the CDR3 is TGTGCCAGCAGCGTAGGTTCCGGTGGGCTGGGGAATTCACCCCTCCACTTT.

The genes are TRBV2 and TRBJ2-3, with 8 bases identical to TRBD2. The CDR3 has 14 amino acids. J was trimmed by 5 bases and V by 7 bases; bases with no gene match: 8. The germline V gene encodes CDR1 SNHLY and CDR2 FYNNEI. Here the CDR3 reads CASTDRGGQDTQYF. CDR3 sequence (DNA): TGTGCCAGCACCGATCGGGGGGGGCAAGATACGCAGTATTTT.

The chain couples TRBV27 to TRBJ2-1; 10 nucleotides align to TRBD1. In germline, CDR1 is MNHEY, CDR2 SMNVEV (reference sequence). There are 15 residues in the CDR3. The junction had 5 bases not matched to a gene; V was cut back by 2 bases and J by 7 bases. The CDR3 spells CASSLGTGAGNEQFF. The CDR3 coding sequence is TGTGCCAGCAGTTTAGGGACAGGGGCGGGGAATGAGCAGTTCTTC.

V is TRBV4-1 and J is TRBJ2-3; a possible D gene is TRBD2 (6 bases). The V gene lost 4 bases and the J gene lost 1 base, with 21 bases spanning the gap. This CDR3 has 18 residues. Germline V gives CDR1 MGHRA, CDR2 YSYEKL. The CDR3 nucleotides are TGCGCCAGCAGCCTCCAGGGAGGTGCCGGACTGGGCACAGATACGCAGTATTTT. Protein: CASSLQGGAGLGTDTQYF.

V and J are TRBV18 and TRBJ2-7, with 7 bases aligning to TRBD2. Per the germline V gene, CDR1 is KGHSH and CDR2 is LQKENI. With 3 bases clipped from V and 1 base from J, the junction kept 6 bases outside the gene matches. The CDR3 length is 15 residues. The CDR3 coding sequence is TGTGCCAGCTCACCTAGCGGGCCCGCTTCCTACGAGCAGTACTTC. It codes for CASSPSGPASYEQYF.

The gene calls are TRBV11-2 and TRBJ1-3, with D possibly being TRBD1 (5 bases). Germline V gene data show CDR1 as SGHAT and CDR2 as FQNNGV. This CDR3 has 16 residues. The ends were cut back, 8 bases at V and 0 bases at J, with 17 bases in the middle. DNA of the CDR3: TGTGCCAGCTCCCTTTTGGGGGTGAGCTCTGGAAACACCATATATTTT. Encoded protein: CASSLLGVSSGNTIYF.

This clone was recorded once. The J gene is TRBJ2-5, the V gene TRBV5-1; 8 bases agree with TRBD2. Trimming cost V 4 bases and J 3 bases; bases outside gene matches: 2. Germline-derived CDR1 and CDR2 are SGHRS and YFSETQ. The length of the CDR3 is 13 residues. CDR3 DNA sequence: TGCGCCAGCAGCGTGACTAGCGAAGAGACCCAGTACTTC. As protein: CASSVTSEETQYF.

J is TRBJ1-1 and V is TRBV7-3; D might be TRBD1 (5 bases). V lost 2 bases to trimming and J lost 1 base, with 5 bases between them. The length of the CDR3 is 13 residues. CDR1 and CDR2 from the germline V gene are SGHTA and FQGTGA. The CDR3 nucleotides read TGTGCCAGCAGCTTAGGACAGAACACTGAAGCTTTCTTT. Its translation is CASSLGQNTEAFF.

V and J are TRBV11-3 and TRBJ2-1; 12 nucleotides match TRBD2. CDR1 is SGHNT, CDR2 YENEEA, per germline. Trimming took 5 bases from V and 7 from J; bases not matched to a gene: 6. The CDR3 sequence is 15 residues long. The CDR3 DNA reads as TGTGCCAGCAGCCGCCGACTAGCGGGAGCGAATGAGCAGTTCTTC. Translating gives CASSRRLAGANEQFF.